These 22 T cell receptor beta chains originate from one sample sequenced in a study of Ad26.COV2.S vaccination and SARS-CoV-2 variants. TCRdb's table, derived via immunoSEQ multiplex PCR, lists solely in-frame clones and lacks some. The sample lists around 86,000 clones, approximately 86% occurring once. The input for sequencing was peripheral blood, taken after recovery from COVID-19. These receptors were taken from a human donor who had recovered from COVID-19.

This clone was recorded once. The genes are TRBV10-1 and TRBJ2-6, with D unclear. Germline lookup yields CDR1 WNHNN and CDR2 SYGVQD (reference sequence). This CDR3 has 15 residues. Trimming took off 2 bases at V and 5 bases at J, with 10 bases between the two ends. The CDR3 bases are TGCGCCAGCAGTGAGCCATCGGCTTGGGCCAACGTCCTGACTTTC. As protein: CASSEPSAWANVLTF.

This chain connects TRBV4-3 to TRBJ1-4, with TRBD1 as a possible D gene (6 bases). The length of the CDR3 is 16 residues. Germline assignment: CDR1 LGHNA and CDR2 YSLEER. Trimming left V 0 bases short and J 10 bases short, with 18 bases between. The CDR3 is CASSQDRSGTWRKLFF. In DNA form, the CDR3 reads TGCGCCAGCAGCCAAGATCGGTCCGGGACATGGAGAAAACTGTTTTTT.

This clone was counted at least ten times. The chain joins TRBV5-1 to TRBJ1-6; 10 positions agree with TRBD1. There are 16 residues in the CDR3. Germline trimming cut 0 bases from V and 7 bases from J; bases unmatched to any gene: 4. CDR1 and CDR2 from the germline V gene are SGHRS and YFSETQ. CDR3 coding DNA: TGCGCCAGCAGCTTGGGATTGGGACAGGGGAATTCACCCCTCCACTTT. This codes for CASSLGLGQGNSPLHF.

This clone was picked up one time. Other DNA sequences in the sample encode the same CDR3. V is TRBV9 and J is TRBJ1-1; D might be TRBD1 (5 bases). V gave up 4 bases and J gave up 2 bases, with 12 bases separating them. The CDR3 runs 14 residues. In germline, CDR1 is SGDLS, CDR2 YYNGEE. In nucleotides, the CDR3 is TGTGCCAGCAGCTACGGGACGGTCAACACTGAAGCTTTCTTT. It is translated as CASSYGTVNTEAFF.

This clone was counted a single time. CDR3: CASSSPGQGAYEQYF. In DNA form, the CDR3 reads TGTGCCAGCAGCTCCCCGGGACAGGGGGCCTACGAGCAGTACTTC. The chain employs TRBV7-2 and TRBJ2-7; the match to TRBD1 covers 11 bases. The CDR3 sequence is 15 residues long. CDR1 and CDR2 (germline): SGHTA, FQGNSA. Losses at the gene ends were 4 bases for V and 2 bases for J; bases not matched to a gene: 4.

CDR3 sequence: CASREMTDTQYF. The CDR3 DNA sequence: TGTGCCAGCCGGGAAATGACAGATACGCAGTATTTT. The chain uses TRBV28 and TRBJ2-3, with a weak D call TRBD2 (5 bases). The V end was cut by 8 bases, the J end by 3 bases, with 9 bases between. The CDR3 length is 12 residues. Germline lookup yields CDR1 MDHEN and CDR2 SYDVKM.

The chain uses TRBV11-2 and TRBJ1-3; D gene ambiguous. V lost 5 bases and J lost 0, with 14 bases in between. Germline CDR1 SGHAT, CDR2 FQNNGV. The CDR3 totals 16 residues. CDR3 nucleotides: TGTGCCAGCAGCCTACGAAATATGGGCTCTGGAAACACCATATATTTT. Its translation is CASSLRNMGSGNTIYF.

This sequence joins TRBV15 and TRBJ1-5, with TRBD1 matching 7 bases. Unmatched junction bases numbered 9, after V lost 0 bases and J lost 10 bases. Germline CDR1 LNHNV, CDR2 YYDKDF (reference sequence). The CDR3 sequence is 15 residues long. The CDR3 region is CATSRDIGRGNPQHF. The CDR3 DNA reads TGTGCCACCAGCAGAGACATAGGCAGGGGGAACCCCCAGCATTTT.

The chain recombines TRBV7-7 with TRBJ2-7, with D possibly matching TRBD2 (6 bases). This CDR3 is built from 16 residues. V was pared by 1 base and J by 2 bases, with 15 bases between. The germline CDR1 and CDR2 sequences are SSHAT and FNYEAQ (reference sequence). CDR3 DNA: TGTGCCAGCAGCTTAGTGTTGGCTAGCGAGCCCTACGAGCAGTACTTC. This gives the protein CASSLVLASEPYEQYF.

The chain uses TRBV2 and TRBJ1-1; D may be TRBD1 (5 bases). Trimming cost V 5 bases and J 2 bases, with 9 bases left between them. The CDR3 loop spans 13 amino acids. Germline lookup yields CDR1 SNHLY and CDR2 FYNNEI. In DNA form, the CDR3 reads TGTGCCAGCAGTACCCAGGGAAACACTGAAGCTTTCTTT. Translated, it gives CASSTQGNTEAFF.

The CDR3 bases are TGCGCCAGCAGCAAGTACGGAGGTTGGACAGATACGCAGTATTTT. Translation: CASSKYGGWTDTQYF. V and J are TRBV5-1 and TRBJ2-3; TRBD2 might be the D (5 bases). CDR1 SGHRS and CDR2 YFSETQ come from the germline V gene. Trimming cost V 4 bases and J 3 bases, with 15 bases left between them. The CDR3 loop spans 15 amino acids.

The V gene is TRBV6-6, the J gene TRBJ1-5; D not certain. Trimming removed 7 bases from V and 1 base from J, with 14 bases in between. The CDR3 spans 15 residues. Germline V CDR1 and CDR2: MNHNY, SVGAGI (reference sequence). CDR3 amino acids: CASNGVVGSNQPQHF. CDR3 nucleotides: TGTGCCAGCAATGGGGTAGTGGGAAGCAATCAGCCCCAGCATTTT.

This clone qualifies as medium-sized. CDR3 bases: TGTGCCAGTAGTGCGCAGGGGCGGAGCAATCAGCCCCAGCATTTT. Residues: CASSAQGRSNQPQHF. The rearrangement uses TRBV19 and TRBJ1-5, with a weak D call TRBD1 (6 bases). This CDR3 region has 15 residues. V was cut by 5 bases and J by 1 base, with 12 bases left in between. Germline V gives CDR1 LNHDA, CDR2 SQIVND (reference sequence).

DNA for the CDR3: TGCGCCAGCAGCTTGGGGGGCGGAACCTACAATGAGCAGTTCTTC. Its translation is CASSLGGGTYNEQFF. This rearrangement joins TRBV5-1 to TRBJ2-1; possible D gene TRBD1, 5 bases. In germline, CDR1 is SGHRS, CDR2 YFSETQ. V was shortened by 0 bases and J by 2 bases, with 9 bases between the two germline ends. The CDR3 is 15 residues long. The variable domain in full, completed from reference TRBV5-1 and TRBJ2-1, reads KAGVTQTPRYLIKTRGQQVTLSCSPISGHRSVSWYQQTPGQGLQFLFEYFSETQRNKGNFPGRFSGRQFSNSRSEMNVSTLELGDSALYLCASSLGGGTYNEQFFGPGTRLTVL.

This clone was seen a single time. This chain uses TRBV9 with TRBJ2-1, with D possibly matching TRBD2 (6 bases). CDR1 and CDR2 (germline): SGDLS, YYNGEE. The CDR3 runs 15 residues. Trimming cost V 4 bases and J 5 bases, with 16 bases left between them. In nucleotides, the CDR3 is TGTGCCAGCAGCCCCCGGGTAGCGGCAAACAATGAGCAGTTCTTC. This translates into CASSPRVAANNEQFF.

The genes are TRBV9 and TRBJ2-2; 8 nucleotides match TRBD2. Losses at the gene ends were 2 bases for V and 2 bases for J; bases not matched to a gene: 8. This CDR3 is 17 amino acids long. CDR1 and CDR2 from the germline V gene are SGDLS and YYNGEE. The CDR3 is CASSVGLAGGNTGELFF. CDR3 in DNA: TGTGCCAGCAGCGTCGGGTTGGCGGGAGGTAACACCGGGGAGCTGTTTTTT.

A few counts support this clone. The V call is TRBV7-2, the J call TRBJ1-3; D ambiguous. The germline CDR1 and CDR2 sequences are SGHTA and FQGNSA. There are 14 residues in the CDR3. With 4 bases removed from V and 0 bases from J, the gap between germline ends came to 7 bases. CDR3: CASSSQSSGNTIYF. CDR3 bases: TGTGCCAGCAGCTCACAGTCCTCTGGAAACACCATATATTTT.

The sample holds a few counts of this clone. This rearrangement joins TRBV7-6 to TRBJ2-1; unclear D gene. CDR3 length equals 14 residues. V was cut by 5 bases and J by 5 bases, with 13 bases left in between. CDR1 and CDR2 (germline): SGHVS, FNYEAQ. The CDR3 DNA is TGTGCCAGCAGCAACCTTCCGGCCCACAATGAGCAGTTCTTC. Translating gives CASSNLPAHNEQFF.

This clone came up a few times. The chain couples TRBV7-9 to TRBJ2-7; D perhaps matches TRBD2 (6 bases). Germline values: CDR1 SEHNR, CDR2 FQNEAQ (reference sequence). CDR3 length equals 14 residues. Trimming removed 3 bases at V and 2 bases at J, with 11 bases between. CDR3: CASSFQRVPYEQYF. In nucleotides, the CDR3 is TGTGCCAGCAGCTTCCAGCGGGTCCCCTACGAGCAGTACTTC.

The chain combines TRBV6-5 with TRBJ2-1; 12 bases line up with TRBD2. CDR1 and CDR2 from the germline V gene are MNHEY and SVGAGI. J gave up 6 bases and V 0 bases, and 3 bases lay outside the gene matches. The CDR3 is 16 amino acids. The chain's CDR3 is CASSYSPSGRANEQFF. Written as DNA, the CDR3 is TGTGCCAGCAGTTACTCTCCTAGCGGGAGGGCCAATGAGCAGTTCTTC.

This clone was seen a single time. V and J are TRBV15 and TRBJ2-1; 14 nucleotides align to TRBD2. Per the germline V gene, CDR1 is LNHNV and CDR2 is YYDKDF (reference sequence). Germline trimming cut 6 bases from V and 0 bases from J; bases unmatched to any gene: 7. The CDR3 loop spans 18 amino acids. CDR3 DNA: TGTGCCACCAGGGGACTAGCGGGAGCGTACAGCTCCTACAATGAGCAGTTCTTC. This sequence encodes CATRGLAGAYSSYNEQFF.

The chain uses TRBV29-1 and TRBJ1-3; perhaps TRBD1 as D (5 bases). Germline CDR1 and CDR2: SQVTM and ANQGSEA. Trimming left V 4 bases short and J 0 bases short, with 13 bases between. This CDR3 region has 15 residues. The CDR3 here is CSVGGGGFSGNTIYF. Written as DNA, the CDR3 is TGCAGCGTTGGGGGTGGGGGATTCTCTGGAAACACCATATATTTT.